The T cell receptor (beta chain) described here comes from a study of blood T cells in healthy people across ages. Study-wide results and caveats: Among T cells, TCR beta diversity per million cells dropped roughly linearly as age rose. A strong correlation was seen between TCR beta diversity and naive T cell percentage.

It was with a sample-barcoded 5' primer and a J-beta primer mix that a second PCR of roughly 7 to 11 cycles was run. Each CDR3 protein gets one entry after TCRdb re-called the 5' RACE reads with MiXCR. The sample carries more than 900,000 distinct CDR3 sequences, approximately 32% recorded once. The V gene end was trimmed by 5 bases and the J gene end by 13 bases; junction bases not matched to a gene: 17. CDR3 size: 17 residues. From germline, CDR1 is SGHDT and CDR2 YYEEEE. As regards this clonotype: No antigen is known for it.

These data were also reused for a study on T cells of mothers and their children.

The source is a woman aged 40 to 50 in good health. This chain links TRBV5-6 with TRBJ2-1, with TRBD2 identical over 14 bases. The specimen sequenced was blood. CDR3 bases: TGTGCCAGCAGTCAAGGACTAGCGGGGGGCCAAGATCCACCCCAGTTCTTC. Residues: CASSQGLAGGQDPPQFF.